A selection of T cell receptor beta chains follows, all from one sample in a study of tumor-infiltrating lymphocytes in localized non-small cell lung cancer. Data came from immunoSEQ multiplex PCR; TCRdb stores just in-frame clones and leaves some out. The repertoire holds roughly 2,500 clones, around half seen once, with over 10% in the top ten. Sample: uninvolved lung tissue not adjacent to the tumor. The source of these receptors is a human donor with non-small cell lung cancer. Some clones in this sample may be carry-over from other donors' samples. The CDR3 runs from the conserved cysteine through the conserved F or W. Fields, in order: CDR3 length, D gene, J gene, V gene, clone size, CDR3 DNA, CDR3 protein. The D gene is left open where the match is weak. Some rows have no size entry. The others give once, few or many, or a class for an expanded clone.

>15|TRBD1|TRBJ1-5|TRBV5-1|few
TGCGCCAGCAGATCCGGGACAGGGAGCAATCAGCCCCAGCATTTT
CASRSGTGSNQPQHF
>13|NA|TRBJ2-7|TRBV29-1|NA
TGCAGCGTTGTTTTAGCGAATTCCTACGAGCAGTACTTC
CSVVLANSYEQYF
>16|TRBD1|TRBJ2-2|TRBV30|NA
TGTGCCGGGGACAGGGGGCTCCCTGCGAACACCGGGGAGCTGTTTTTT
CAGDRGLPANTGELFF
>12|NA|TRBJ1-5|TRBV30|NA
TGTGCCTGGGGGATTGGGCCAGGGCCCCAGCATTTT
CAWGIGPGPQHF
>13|NA|TRBJ2-2|TRBV27|NA
TGTGCCAGCAGTTTCACGGCCACCGGGGAGCTGTTTTTT
CASSFTATGELFF
>16|TRBD2|TRBJ2-3|TRBV30|NA
TGTGCCTGGAGACCGATAAGCGGGAGGTCCACAGATACGCAGTATTTT
CAWRPISGRSTDTQYF
>12|NA|TRBJ1-5|TRBV28|NA
TGTGCCAGCAGGGGAGGGGGTCAGCCCCAGCATTTT
CASRGGGQPQHF
>15|TRBD1|TRBJ2-7|TRBV18|NA
TGTGCCAGCTCACCCTGGGAACAGGGGATATACGAGCAGTACTTC
CASSPWEQGIYEQYF
>11|NA|TRBJ2-7|TRBV6-6|NA
TGTGCCAGCAGGACACAAGGGGAGCAGTACTTC
CASRTQGEQYF
>14|TRBD2|TRBJ2-1|TRBV30|large
TGTGCCTGGATGGGCAGCGGGAGGAGGAATGAGCAGTTCTTC
CAWMGSGRRNEQFF
>16|TRBD1|TRBJ1-1|TRBV28|NA
TGTGCCAGCAGTACTCCGGGACAGGGGGCGAGCACTGAAGCTTTCTTT
CASSTPGQGASTEAFF
>15|TRBD2|TRBJ2-7|TRBV29-1|NA
TGCAGCGTTGAAGATAGGACTAGCGGGAGCTACGAGCAGTACTTC
CSVEDRTSGSYEQYF
>15|TRBD1|TRBJ1-1|TRBV6-1|few
TGTGCCAGCACCTTTTCTGGACAGGGAACGACTGAAGCTTTCTTT
CASTFSGQGTTEAFF
>15|NA|TRBJ2-3|TRBV11-2|NA
TGTGCCAGCAGCTTAACGGGGGCCCTCACAGATACGCAGTATTTT
CASSLTGALTDTQYF
>15|TRBD2|TRBJ2-7|TRBV5-1|NA
TGCGCCAGCAGCTTGGGACTAGCGGGAGGGTACGAGCAGTACTTC
CASSLGLAGGYEQYF
>16|TRBD2|TRBJ2-7|TRBV5-1|few
TGCGCCAGCAGCTTGGTAGGGAGCGGGAGCGGCTACGAGCAGTACTTC
CASSLVGSGSGYEQYF
>18|TRBD2|TRBJ2-1|TRBV9|few
TGTGCCAGCAGCGGAGCCACAGGTGGACTAGGAGTATCCCATGAGCAGTTCTTC
CASSGATGGLGVSHEQFF
>13|NA|TRBJ1-2|TRBV19|NA
TGTGCCAGTAGTCCACGACAACGGTATGGCTACACCTTC
CASSPRQRYGYTF
>15|NA|TRBJ2-7|TRBV5-5|few
TGTGCCAGCAGCCACCGGCGGGACACCTTCTACGAGCAGTACTTC
CASSHRRDTFYEQYF
>16|TRBD1|TRBJ1-6|TRBV6-5|NA
TGTGCCAGCAGTTACGGGTCCAGGGGGTTCAATTCACCCCTCCACTTT
CASSYGSRGFNSPLHF
>14|NA|TRBJ1-2|TRBV7-6|NA
TGTGCCAGCAGCTGGGCTCCGGGTCGAGGTGGCTACACCTTC
CASSWAPGRGGYTF
>15|TRBD1|TRBJ1-2|TRBV19|NA
TGTGCCAGTAGTAGCACCGGGACAGGGGGCTGGGGCTACACCTTC
CASSSTGTGGWGYTF
>16|NA|TRBJ1-5|TRBV7-8|NA
TGTGCCAGCAGCCCTATGGCCCGACAGGTTTATCAGCCCCAGCATTTT
CASSPMARQVYQPQHF
>16|NA|TRBJ2-3|TRBV14|NA
TGTGCCAGCAGCCCTACTCCGGGATTCACCACAGATACGCAGTATTTT
CASSPTPGFTTDTQYF
>14|NA|TRBJ1-2|TRBV25-1|NA
TGTGCCAGCAGTGACTGGGTTCAAGAGGATGGCTACACCTTC
CASSDWVQEDGYTF
>15|TRBD2|TRBJ2-5|TRBV29-1|NA
TGCAGCGTTGAAGGGGCTAGCGGAGGCCAAGAGACCCAGTACTTC
CSVEGASGGQETQYF
>13|NA|TRBJ2-7|TRBV19|few
TGTGCCAGTAGGCAGTCGATGTCCTACGAGCAGTACTTC
CASRQSMSYEQYF
>14|TRBD1|TRBJ2-7|TRBV30|NA
TGTGCCTGGAGTGTCGGGACAGGGTCCCACGAGCAGTACTTC
CAWSVGTGSHEQYF
>14|NA|TRBJ2-5|TRBV9|NA
TGTGCCAGCAGCGTAGCTACGGGAGTTGAGACCCAGTACTTC
CASSVATGVETQYF
>15|TRBD1|TRBJ1-6|TRBV6-5|NA
TGTGCCAGCAGTTACAGAGGACAGGAAAATTCACCCCTCCACTTT
CASSYRGQENSPLHF
>14|NA|TRBJ1-1|TRBV9|NA
TGTGCCAGCAGCGTAGGAGGGTACGGCACTGAAGCTTTCTTT
CASSVGGYGTEAFF
>14|NA|TRBJ2-2|TRBV30|NA
TGTGCCTGGAGTGCCCGGACGCGCGGCGGGGAGCTGTTTTTT
CAWSARTRGGELFF
>15|TRBD1|TRBJ1-6|TRBV5-1|few
TGCGCCAGCAGCCAGACCGGGACAGGTCGTAATCCCCTCCACTTT
CASSQTGTGRNPLHF
>14|NA|TRBJ2-2|TRBV6-5|NA
TGTGCCAGCATGAGGCAGGGGTCGGCGGGGGAGCTGTTTTTT
CASMRQGSAGELFF
>18|NA|TRBJ2-4|TRBV7-2|NA
TGTGCCAGCAGCCCCCCCAGTCTCATGGGGTTAGCCAAAAACATTCAGTACTTC
CASSPPSLMGLAKNIQYF
>15|TRBD2|TRBJ2-2|TRBV27|NA
TGTGCCAGCAGTCCCAGCGGGGGGGCTTCCGGGGAGCTGTTTTTT
CASSPSGGASGELFF
>16|TRBD2|TRBJ2-7|TRBV27|NA
TGTGCCAGCAGTTCGTTTAGCGGGGGACTGGCCTACGAGCAGTACTTC
CASSSFSGGLAYEQYF
>15|TRBD1|TRBJ1-2|TRBV4-2|NA
TGTGCCAGCAGCCAAGGGGACAGCCAGAACTATGGCTACACCTTC
CASSQGDSQNYGYTF
>11|TRBD2|TRBJ2-7|TRBV20-1|few
TGCAGTGCTAGAGAGGGACTATCGGGGTACTTC
CSAREGLSGYF
>14|NA|TRBJ2-7|TRBV7-9|NA
TGTGCCAGCAGCGTAGGAGGGGGCACCTACGAGCAGTACTTC
CASSVGGGTYEQYF
>13|NA|TRBJ2-1|TRBV15|NA
TGTGCCACCAGCGAGGGCCGGGGCAATGAGCAGTTCTTC
CATSEGRGNEQFF
>15|NA|TRBJ1-5|TRBV15|NA
TGTGCCACCAGCAGACCGGGCCTCCGTCCTCAGCCCCAGCATTTT
CATSRPGLRPQPQHF
>13|TRBD1|TRBJ1-5|TRBV7-2|large
TGTGCCAGCGGTGGACAGGCTAATCAGCCCCAGCATTTT
CASGGQANQPQHF
>15|NA|TRBJ1-1|TRBV6-1|large
TGTGCCAGCAGTGAAGTGCGGGAATTGAACACTGAAGCTTTCTTT
CASSEVRELNTEAFF
>15|TRBD1|TRBJ1-5|TRBV6-5|few
TGTGCCAGTCCCCCCCAGGGGGCAAGTAATCAGCCCCAGCATTTT
CASPPQGASNQPQHF
>16|TRBD1|TRBJ1-2|TRBV7-8|NA
TGTGCCAGCAGCTTAGCGGGGGACAGGGGCGACTATGGCTACACCTTC
CASSLAGDRGDYGYTF
>16|NA|TRBJ2-2|TRBV11-2|NA
TGTGCCAGCAGCCTGACGGGGGGCGGCAGGGCCGGGGAGCTGTTTTTT
CASSLTGGGRAGELFF
>13|NA|TRBJ2-5|TRBV29-1|NA
TGCAGCGTTGCCGCAGGGGAATGGGAGACCCAGTACTTC
CSVAAGEWETQYF
>14|TRBD2|TRBJ2-7|TRBV5-1|few
TGCGCCAGCAGTTTAGCGGGAGTTGGCTACGAGCAGTACTTC
CASSLAGVGYEQYF
>15|NA|TRBJ2-5|TRBV7-8|NA
TGTGCCAGCAGGGAGCGGATACGGGACCAAGAGACCCAGTACTTC
CASRERIRDQETQYF
>13|NA|TRBJ2-2|TRBV5-6|NA
TGTGCCAGCAGCCTGAGTCGCACCGGGGAGCTGTTTTTT
CASSLSRTGELFF
>16|NA|TRBJ2-2|TRBV5-1|once
TGCGCCAGCAGCTTGAATGGGGGGTTGAACACCGGGGAGCTGTTTTTT
CASSLNGGLNTGELFF
>13|NA|TRBJ2-1|TRBV5-1|NA
TGCGCCAGCAGCTTGCAACAGTCCAATGAGCAGTTCTTC
CASSLQQSNEQFF
>14|TRBD1|TRBJ1-5|TRBV28|few
TGTGCCAGCATTCGGACAGGGGGAAATCAGCCCCAGCATTTT
CASIRTGGNQPQHF
>10|NA|TRBJ1-1|TRBV27|NA
TGTGCCAGCAGTCCCCGGAGTGCTTTCTTT
CASSPRSAFF
>17|TRBD2|TRBJ2-7|TRBV7-2|medium-sized
TGTGCCAGCAGCCCGATCGCGACTAGCGGGAGCTCCTACGAGCAGTACTTC
CASSPIATSGSSYEQYF
>18|TRBD2|TRBJ2-5|TRBV7-8|NA
TGTGCCAGCAGCTTAGGGGTAGCGGGGGGGCAAAGGGGAGAGACCCAGTACTTC
CASSLGVAGGQRGETQYF